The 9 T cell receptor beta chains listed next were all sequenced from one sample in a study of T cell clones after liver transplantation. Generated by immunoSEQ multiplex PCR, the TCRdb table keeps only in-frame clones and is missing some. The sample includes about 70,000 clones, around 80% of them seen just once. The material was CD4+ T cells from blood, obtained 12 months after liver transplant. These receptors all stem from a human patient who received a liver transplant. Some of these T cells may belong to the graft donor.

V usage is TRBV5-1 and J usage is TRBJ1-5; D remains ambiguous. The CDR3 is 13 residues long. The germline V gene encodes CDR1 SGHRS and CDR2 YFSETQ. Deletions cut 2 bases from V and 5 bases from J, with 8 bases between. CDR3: CASSFPGDQPQHF. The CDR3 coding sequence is TGCGCCAGCAGCTTTCCTGGAGATCAGCCCCAGCATTTT.

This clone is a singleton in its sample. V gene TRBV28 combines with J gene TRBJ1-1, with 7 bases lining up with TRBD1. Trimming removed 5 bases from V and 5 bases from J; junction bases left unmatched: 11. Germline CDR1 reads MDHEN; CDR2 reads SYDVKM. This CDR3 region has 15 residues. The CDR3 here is CASSRLTGLGTEAFF. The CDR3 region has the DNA TGTGCCAGCAGTCGCCTGACAGGGTTGGGGACTGAAGCTTTCTTT.

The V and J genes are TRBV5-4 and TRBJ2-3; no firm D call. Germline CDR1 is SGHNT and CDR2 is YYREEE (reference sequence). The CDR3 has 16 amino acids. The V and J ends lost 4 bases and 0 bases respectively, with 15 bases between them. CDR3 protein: CASSLRFEVSTDTQYF. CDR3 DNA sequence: TGTGCCAGCAGCCTCAGGTTCGAGGTTAGCACAGATACGCAGTATTTT.

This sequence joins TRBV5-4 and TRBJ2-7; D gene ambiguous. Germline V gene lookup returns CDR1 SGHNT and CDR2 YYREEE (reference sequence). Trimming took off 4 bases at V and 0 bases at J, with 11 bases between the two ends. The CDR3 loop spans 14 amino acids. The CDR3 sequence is CASSLGPYSYEQYF. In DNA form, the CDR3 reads TGTGCCAGCAGCCTCGGTCCCTACTCCTACGAGCAGTACTTC. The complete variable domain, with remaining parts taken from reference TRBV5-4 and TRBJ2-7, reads ETGVTQSPTHLIKTRGQQVTLRCSSQSGHNTVSWYQQALGQGPQFIFQYYREEENGRGNFPPRFSGLQFPNYSSELNVNALELDDSALYLCASSLGPYSYEQYFGPGTRLTVT.

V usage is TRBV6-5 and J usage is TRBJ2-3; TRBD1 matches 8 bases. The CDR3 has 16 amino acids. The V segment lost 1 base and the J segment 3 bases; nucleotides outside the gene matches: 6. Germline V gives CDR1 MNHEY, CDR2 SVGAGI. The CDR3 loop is CASSYWGRGQTDTQYF. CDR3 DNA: TGTGCCAGCAGTTACTGGGGCAGGGGGCAAACAGATACGCAGTATTTT.

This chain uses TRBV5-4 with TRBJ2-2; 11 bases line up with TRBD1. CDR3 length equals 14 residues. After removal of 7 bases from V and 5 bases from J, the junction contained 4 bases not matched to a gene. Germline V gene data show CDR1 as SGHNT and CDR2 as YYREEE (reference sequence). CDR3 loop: CASRGTGGTGELFF. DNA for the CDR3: TGTGCCAGCCGAGGGACAGGGGGAACCGGGGAGCTGTTTTTT.

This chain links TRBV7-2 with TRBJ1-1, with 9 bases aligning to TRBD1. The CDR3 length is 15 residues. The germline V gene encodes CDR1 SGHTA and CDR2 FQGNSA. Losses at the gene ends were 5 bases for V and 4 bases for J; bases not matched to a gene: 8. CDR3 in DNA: TGTGCCAGCAGCGGAACAGGGGGCGGGTTCACTGAAGCTTTCTTT. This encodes CASSGTGGGFTEAFF.

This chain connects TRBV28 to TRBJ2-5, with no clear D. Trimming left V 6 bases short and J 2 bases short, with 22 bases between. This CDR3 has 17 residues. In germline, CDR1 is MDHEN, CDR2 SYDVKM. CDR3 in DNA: TGTGCCAGCAGCCGCCTGGATATCAGCGCTAGACAAGAGACCCAGTACTTC. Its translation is CASSRLDISARQETQYF.

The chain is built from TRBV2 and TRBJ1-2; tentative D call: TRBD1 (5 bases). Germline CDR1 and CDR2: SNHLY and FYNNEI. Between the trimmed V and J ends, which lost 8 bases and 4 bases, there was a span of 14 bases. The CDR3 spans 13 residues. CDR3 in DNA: TGTGCCAGCGCACCAGACAGCATCTATGGCTACACCTTC. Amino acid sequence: CASAPDSIYGYTF.